This T cell receptor (beta chain) was found in a study of cytomegalovirus exposure and HLA in healthy donors. Germline V gene sequence: CDR1 GTSNPN, CDR2 SVGIG (reference sequence). This CDR3 comprises 15 residues. V was cut by 2 bases and J by 8 bases, with 18 bases left in between. In the case of this clone: The antigen remains undetermined.

Findings and limits, study-wide: A later analysis reported that several of the most significant clusters appeared to be linked to common viral pathogens, among them Epstein-Barr virus.

Vbeta (60) and Jbeta (13) primers were used in the PCR. Authors' methods: An analysis performed later counted 72 million or so unique TCR beta chains (roughly 10 million of them shared). Clones were read by immunoSEQ multiplex PCR, and TCRdb kept only the in-frame ones, dropping some. V, J and clone size are those of that table, while D and trimming were read from the DNA. The sample includes approximately 120,000 clones, about 78% of them seen just once. The receptor's source is a woman aged 40 to 55 in good health and CMV-seropositive. The sequenced material came from PBMCs. The rearrangement links TRBV30 to TRBJ1-4; maybe TRBD1 (6 bases). The CDR3, as DNA: TGTGCCTGGAGTCCGATTGGGGGGGCGGTGGAAAAACTGTTTTTT. It codes for CAWSPIGGAVEKLFF.